This TCR beta chain was observed in a study of cytomegalovirus exposure and HLA in healthy donors. Study results and limitations: CMV serostatus stood as the only immune exposure information on hand.

With regard to this clone: Its antigen is currently unknown.

From germline, CDR1 is SEHNR and CDR2 FQNEAQ (reference sequence). This CDR3 comprises 17 residues. J gave up 3 bases and V 5 bases, and 12 bases lay outside the gene matches. The PCR ran on 60 Vbeta and 13 Jbeta primers. Using immunoSEQ multiplex PCR, the repertoire was profiled, and TCRdb retains in-frame clones only, with some absent. The sample totals around 120,000 clones; its top ten clones hold 0.5% to 0.7%. This TCR derives from a man aged 50 to 60 in good health and CMV-seronegative. This rearrangement joins TRBV7-9 to TRBJ1-1, with 10 nucleotides matching TRBD1. Sequencing was carried out using PBMCs. The CDR3 here is CASSSRQGASVDTEAFF. CDR3 nucleotide sequence: TGTGCCAGCAGCAGCCGACAGGGGGCTTCGGTAGACACTGAAGCTTTCTTT.